This T cell receptor beta chain was sequenced during a study of shared clonotypes between healthy human individuals. The V gene end was trimmed by 6 bases and the J gene end by 2 bases; junction bases not matched to a gene: 5. The CDR3 extends over 13 amino acids. In germline, CDR1 is SQVTM, CDR2 ANQGSEA. Notes on the study in general: Rarefaction showed sorted-subset sequencing was incomplete despite large depth.

Healthy HIV-negative adults with no recent acute infections or vaccinations were recruited as donors. Comments on this clone: The antigen remains undetermined.

Authors' data handling: Junction-only sequences without quality scores were provided by ImmunoSEQ, so filtering was different. Sequencing used immunoSEQ multiplex PCR; TCRdb keeps in-frame clones, though not all of them. V and J calls plus clone size are reproduced from that table; the DNA served to infer D and trimming. The data hold 2 million to 3 million clones, with approximately 93% observed a single time. The source is a man between 18 and 29 years old in good health. Some clones in this sample may be carry-over from other donors' samples. The chain combines TRBV29-1 with TRBJ2-7; 9 bases are a match to TRBD2. The sequenced sample consisted of naive CD4+ T cells from PBMCs. This sample's subset: CD45RA+ positively selected. CDR3 sequence: CSVLAGSPYEQYF. CDR3 in DNA: TGCAGCGTGCTAGCGGGGAGCCCCTACGAGCAGTACTTC.